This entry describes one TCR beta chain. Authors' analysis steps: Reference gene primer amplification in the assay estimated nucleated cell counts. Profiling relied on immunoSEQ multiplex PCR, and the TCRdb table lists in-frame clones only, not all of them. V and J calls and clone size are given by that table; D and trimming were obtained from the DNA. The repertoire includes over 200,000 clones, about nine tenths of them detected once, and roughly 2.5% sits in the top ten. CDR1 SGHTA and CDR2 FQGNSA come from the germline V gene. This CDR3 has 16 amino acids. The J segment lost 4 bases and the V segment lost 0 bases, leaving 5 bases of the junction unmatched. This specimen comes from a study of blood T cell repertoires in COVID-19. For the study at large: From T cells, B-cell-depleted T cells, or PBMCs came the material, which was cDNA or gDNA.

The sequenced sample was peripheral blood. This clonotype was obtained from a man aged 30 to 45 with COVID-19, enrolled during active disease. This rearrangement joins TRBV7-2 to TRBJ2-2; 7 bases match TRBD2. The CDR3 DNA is TGTGCCAGCAGCTTAGCCGGACTAGGGAGCACCGGGGAGCTGTTTTTT. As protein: CASSLAGLGSTGELFF.